The 25 T cell receptor beta chains below all came from one sample that was sequenced in a study of blood T cell repertoires in COVID-19. Generated by immunoSEQ multiplex PCR, the TCRdb table keeps only in-frame clones and is missing some. The data show 150,000 to 200,000 clones, with roughly 87% seen just once and about 10% held by the top ten. Sequences were obtained from PBMCs or T cells enriched from blood (not recorded which). These TCRs come from a middle-aged man who had recovered from COVID-19.

This rearrangement joins TRBV29-1 to TRBJ2-1; perhaps TRBD1 as D (6 bases). This CDR3 is 13 amino acids long. Trimming removed 7 bases at V and 7 bases at J, with 17 bases between. CDR1 and CDR2 from the germline V gene are SQVTM and ANQGSEA. CDR3 DNA sequence: TGCAGCGCCATTCAGGGGTGGGGAAATGAGCAGTTCTTC. It codes for CSAIQGWGNEQFF.

This clone occurred a few times. This sequence joins TRBV7-8 and TRBJ2-2; 9 positions match TRBD2. This CDR3 comprises 16 residues. Germline values: CDR1 SGHVS, CDR2 FQNEAQ. V dropped 2 bases and J dropped 4; count of bases not matched to a gene: 5. The CDR3 region is CASSLLASGITGELFF. Written as DNA, the CDR3 is TGTGCCAGCAGCTTACTGGCTAGCGGGATCACCGGGGAGCTGTTTTTT.

The chain has TRBV9 and TRBJ1-6; no reliable D call. Trimming left V 0 bases short and J 0 bases short, with 13 bases between. CDR1 is SGDLS and CDR2 is YYNGEE in the germline V gene. The CDR3 sequence is 18 residues long. The CDR3 DNA sequence: TGTGCCAGCAGCGTAGATGGCAGGACTAGCTCCTATAATTCACCCCTCCACTTT. Protein: CASSVDGRTSSYNSPLHF.

The rearrangement joins TRBV6-5 to TRBJ1-2; 11 positions agree with TRBD1. Germline loops: CDR1 MNHEY, CDR2 SVGAGI. Trimming removed 0 bases from V and 7 bases from J; junction bases left unmatched: 4. This CDR3 has 15 residues. CDR3 coding DNA: TGTGCCAGCAGTTACTCAGGACAGGGGGCTAGTGGCTACACCTTC. It encodes CASSYSGQGASGYTF.

The chain's CDR3 is CASSLLRGKGAGELFF. CDR3 coding DNA: TGTGCCAGCAGTTTACTGCGGGGGAAAGGGGCCGGGGAGCTGTTTTTT. The chain carries TRBV27 and TRBJ2-2, with 7 bases lining up with TRBD2. CDR1 MNHEY and CDR2 SMNVEV come from the germline V gene (reference sequence). The CDR3 has 16 amino acids. Unmatched junction bases numbered 9, after V lost 2 bases and J lost 6 bases.

The gene calls are TRBV10-3 and TRBJ1-6; possibly TRBD1 for D (6 bases). The germline gives CDR1 ENHRY, CDR2 SYGVKD. V lost 6 bases and J 8 bases, leaving 17 bases between the germline ends. The CDR3 length is 15 residues. This CDR3 is CAIRPVQGNDSPLHF. As DNA, the CDR3 is TGTGCCATCAGACCCGTACAGGGTAATGATTCACCCCTCCACTTT.

The DNA of the CDR3 is TGTGCCAGCAGCTTGGAGTTAACAGGGCCGTCTGGAAACACCATATATTTT. Translated, it gives CASSLELTGPSGNTIYF. This rearrangement joins TRBV7-9 to TRBJ1-3; TRBD1 might be the D (6 bases). Germline loops: CDR1 SEHNR, CDR2 FQNEAQ (reference sequence). This CDR3 has 17 residues. The ends were cut back, 3 bases at V and 1 base at J, with 16 bases in the middle.

The V and J genes are TRBV5-1 and TRBJ1-1; D not resolved. There are 14 residues in the CDR3. Trimming took 1 base from V and 1 from J, leaving 8 bases between them. The germline gives CDR1 SGHRS, CDR2 YFSETQ. The CDR3, as DNA: TGCGCCAGCAGCTTGTCAGATTCGAACACTGAAGCTTTCTTT. This codes for CASSLSDSNTEAFF.

This chain connects TRBV7-8 to TRBJ1-1, with D uncertain. CDR3 length equals 14 residues. V lost 2 bases, J lost 1 base, and 8 bases lay in between. Germline assignment: CDR1 SGHVS and CDR2 FQNEAQ. In DNA form, the CDR3 reads TGTGCCAGCAGCTTATTGGCGGGGAACACTGAAGCTTTCTTT. It yields the protein CASSLLAGNTEAFF.

The chain carries TRBV6-5 and TRBJ2-3; 8 bases are a match to TRBD2. Losses at the gene ends were 7 bases for V and 1 base for J; bases not matched to a gene: 7. This CDR3 is built from 15 residues. CDR1 and CDR2 from the germline V gene are MNHEY and SVGAGI. CDR3 region: CASKIGGGRTDTQYF. In DNA, the CDR3 is TGTGCCAGCAAAATCGGGGGGGGCCGCACAGATACGCAGTATTTT.

As for this clone: Other DNA sequences in the same sample also yield this CDR3. The CDR3 protein is CASSVGAANEQFF. CDR3 coding DNA: TGTGCCAGCAGCGTAGGAGCTGCCAATGAGCAGTTCTTC. The V gene is TRBV9, the J gene TRBJ2-1; no clear D gene. The CDR3 extends over 13 amino acids. Trimming removed 0 bases from V and 6 bases from J, with 7 bases in between. Germline CDR1 reads SGDLS; CDR2 reads YYNGEE.

V gene TRBV6-5 combines with J gene TRBJ1-5, with a possible D match to TRBD1 (6 bases). There are 14 residues in the CDR3. Germline V gives CDR1 MNHEY, CDR2 SVGAGI. V was trimmed by 6 bases and J by 6 bases, leaving 15 bases between them. This CDR3 is CASSGDMGRQPQHF. In nucleotides, the CDR3 is TGTGCCAGCAGCGGGGACATGGGGCGTCAGCCCCAGCATTTT.

This rearrangement joins TRBV12-3 or TRBV12-4 to TRBJ2-5; D is perhaps TRBD2 (5 bases). The CDR3 contains 13 residues. V gave up 2 bases and J gave up 3 bases, with 7 bases separating them. CDR3 in DNA: TGTGCCAGCAGTTTACCCGGGAAAGAGACCCAGTACTTC. Its protein product is CASSLPGKETQYF.

This CDR3 is CSVEGSEGDSNTGELFF. Here the CDR3 DNA reads TGCAGCGTTGAAGGTAGCGAGGGGGATTCGAACACCGGGGAGCTGTTTTTT. The chain couples TRBV29-1 to TRBJ2-2; the D gene is possibly TRBD1 (6 bases). The ends were cut back, 1 base at V and 0 bases at J, with 15 bases in the middle. CDR1 and CDR2 from the germline V gene are SQVTM and ANQGSEA. The CDR3 has 17 amino acids.

The V gene is TRBV12-3 or TRBV12-4, the J gene TRBJ2-1; a weak D match, TRBD1 (5 bases). The CDR3 sequence is 12 residues long. V was shortened by 6 bases and J by 3 bases, with 6 bases between the two germline ends. The DNA for the CDR3 is TGTGCCAGCAGCAGGGACTACAATGAGCAGTTCTTC. This translates into CASSRDYNEQFF.

The CDR3 DNA follows: TGTGCCAGCAGTCTTGGGGGACAGCCCTACGAGCAGTACTTC. Translated: CASSLGGQPYEQYF. The J gene is TRBJ2-7, the V gene TRBV28; TRBD1 agrees at 7 bases. Germline V gives CDR1 MDHEN, CDR2 SYDVKM. The CDR3 is 14 amino acids. Trimming removed 5 bases from V and 2 bases from J; junction bases left unmatched: 6.

This sequence joins TRBV18 and TRBJ1-4; D unresolved. V lost 4 bases and J 6 bases, leaving 9 bases between the germline ends. The V gene's germline CDR1 is KGHSH and CDR2 LQKENI. The CDR3 sequence is 13 residues long. The CDR3 DNA follows: TGTGCCAGCTCACACGGGAGGGATGAAAAACTGTTTTTT. This encodes CASSHGRDEKLFF.

The V call is TRBV5-1, the J call TRBJ2-6, with D unresolved. The CDR3 is 17 residues long. Germline V gene sequence: CDR1 SGHRS, CDR2 YFSETQ. Trimming pared 0 bases from V and 0 bases from J, leaving 10 bases between. The CDR3 DNA sequence: TGCGCCAGCAGCTTGGTGGGCAGCCGCTCTGGGGCCAACGTCCTGACTTTC. Its protein is CASSLVGSRSGANVLTF.

This chain links TRBV15 with TRBJ1-2, with a weak D call TRBD1 (5 bases). The V end was cut by 0 bases, the J end by 0 bases, with 11 bases between. Germline V lookup: CDR1 LNHNV, CDR2 YYDKDF (reference sequence). The CDR3 covers 16 residues. The CDR3, as DNA: TGTGCCACCAGCAGAGAAGGGCAGGGAACTAACTATGGCTACACCTTC. Protein: CATSREGQGTNYGYTF.

The table lists this clone with a count of one. This chain joins TRBV5-4 and TRBJ2-7, with D perhaps TRBD2 (5 bases). Between the trimmed V and J ends, which lost 0 bases and 2 bases, there was a span of 15 bases. CDR3 length: 16 amino acids. Germline V gene data show CDR1 as SGHNT and CDR2 as YYREEE (reference sequence). This chain's CDR3 is CASSLGLVGDTYEQYF. The CDR3 DNA sequence: TGTGCCAGCAGCTTGGGGCTTGTCGGGGATACCTACGAGCAGTACTTC.

The V and J genes are TRBV10-3 and TRBJ2-2; unclear D gene. The V end lost 7 bases, the J end lost 10 bases, and 16 bases lay between the germline ends. Germline CDR1 is ENHRY and CDR2 is SYGVKD. The CDR3 is 13 residues long. This CDR3 is CAITADLPEELFF. CDR3 in DNA: TGTGCCATCACTGCGGATTTACCGGAGGAGCTGTTTTTT.

The CDR3 region is CASSPALAAQLNEQFF. The CDR3 DNA sequence: TGCGCCAGCAGCCCGGCACTAGCGGCCCAGCTGAATGAGCAGTTCTTC. V is TRBV5-1 and J is TRBJ2-1; 8 bases map to TRBD2. The V gene end was trimmed by 4 bases and the J gene end by 7 bases; junction bases not matched to a gene: 13. CDR3 length: 16 amino acids. Per germline, CDR1 SGHRS and CDR2 YFSETQ. Full variable domain (remainder filled in from reference TRBV5-1 and TRBJ2-1): KAGVTQTPRYLIKTRGQQVTLSCSPISGHRSVSWYQQTPGQGLQFLFEYFSETQRNKGNFPGRFSGRQFSNSRSEMNVSTLELGDSALYLCASSPALAAQLNEQFFGPGTRLTVL.

This clone turned up a few times. This chain joins TRBV3-1 (or the pseudogene TRBV3-2) and TRBJ1-5; D is possibly TRBD1 (6 bases). The CDR3 is 14 amino acids. The germline V and J ends were trimmed by 1 base and 6 bases, with 10 bases remaining between them. CDR1 and CDR2 (germline): LGHDT, YNNKEL (reference sequence). CDR3 nucleotide sequence: TGTGCCAGCAGCCAAGGTACAGGGAGTCAGCCCCAGCATTTT. Translated, it gives CASSQGTGSQPQHF.

The chain links TRBV18 to TRBJ1-3; 7 positions agree with TRBD1. CDR3 length: 15 residues. V lost 1 base to trimming and J lost 4 bases; unmatched junction nucleotides: 4. CDR1 is KGHSH and CDR2 is LQKENI in the germline V gene. Written as DNA, the CDR3 is TGTGCCAGCTCACCACAGGGGGCAAGGGGAAACACCATATATTTT. It encodes CASSPQGARGNTIYF.

This chain joins TRBV28 and TRBJ2-7; 9 bases fit TRBD1. The length of the CDR3 is 15 residues. Trimming cost V 5 bases and J 5 bases; bases outside gene matches: 10. Germline-derived CDR1 and CDR2 are MDHEN and SYDVKM. The CDR3 DNA reads as TGTGCCAGCAGTCAACAGGGGGCCCGAGGGGACGAGCAGTACTTC. Translated, it gives CASSQQGARGDEQYF.